This TCR beta chain was captured in a study of shared clonotypes between healthy human individuals. With regard to this clone: Its antigen is not identified.

Study-wide findings and caveats: Sampling included only blood; tissue repertoires likely differ.

The CDR3 has 14 residues. CDR1 is WSHSY and CDR2 is SAAADI in the germline V gene. J was trimmed by 6 bases and V by 5 bases; bases with no gene match: 9. In the source study's methods: ImmunoSEQ output held junction-only sequences without quality scores, so filtering differed. Assay used: immunoSEQ multiplex PCR; TCRdb lists only in-frame clones, some missing. The DNA gave D and trimming, while V, J and clone size come from that table. The sample shows fewer than 600,000 clones, 79% of them seen only once. Sequences were obtained from PBMCs. This receptor was taken from a woman between 35 and 50 years old in good health. Some clones in this sample may be carry-over from other donors' samples. The V gene is TRBV10-2, the J gene TRBJ2-5; the match to TRBD1 covers 7 bases. CDR3 nucleotide sequence: TGCGCCAGCAGTCAAGGGGGCTTTTTTAAGACCCAGTACTTC. Encoded protein: CASSQGGFFKTQYF.